This entry concerns a single TCR beta chain. Its antigen is unknown. This CDR3 region has 15 residues. Per the germline V gene, CDR1 is SGHTA and CDR2 is FQGNSA. The V end was cut by 7 bases, the J end by 1 base, with 15 bases between. Based on CD45RO/CCR7/CD25/CD127/CD95/CD27, CD4+ regulatory, stem cell-like memory, naive and central memory cells were sorted. The data were taken from a study of beta chain features in type 1 diabetes. At the level of the study: Investigators examined approximately 100,000,000 sorted cells across all samples. Broader study findings: Moderate but significant shortening of TCRB CDR3s was recorded in all four CD4+ subsets from Type 1 diabetes patients.

Sequenced material consisted of expressed TCRB transcripts (all of the isolated RNA was reverse transcribed). Assay used: immunoSEQ multiplex PCR; TCRdb lists only in-frame clones, some missing. This table holds fewer than 350,000 clones, over 12% found once. This TCR was recovered from a man aged 18 to 30 with type 1 diabetes. Sequencing was performed on naive CD4+ T cells from blood. The rearrangement joins TRBV7-2 to TRBJ2-3; TRBD2 is a possible D gene (5 bases). The CDR3 spells CASILGLGGTDTQYF. The CDR3 DNA follows: TGTGCCAGCATCCTAGGGCTCGGGGGCACAGATACGCAGTATTTT.